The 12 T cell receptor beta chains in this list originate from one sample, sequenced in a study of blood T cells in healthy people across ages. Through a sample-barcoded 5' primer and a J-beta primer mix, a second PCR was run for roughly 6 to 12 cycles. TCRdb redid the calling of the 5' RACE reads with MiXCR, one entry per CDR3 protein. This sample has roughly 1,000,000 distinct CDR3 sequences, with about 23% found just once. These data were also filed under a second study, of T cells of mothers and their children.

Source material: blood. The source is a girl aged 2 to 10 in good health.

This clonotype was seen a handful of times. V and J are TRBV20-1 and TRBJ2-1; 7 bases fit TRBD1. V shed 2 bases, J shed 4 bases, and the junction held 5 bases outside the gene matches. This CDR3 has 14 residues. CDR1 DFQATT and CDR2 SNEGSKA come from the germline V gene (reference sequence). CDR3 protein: CSARSGRGYNEQFF. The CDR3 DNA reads TGCAGTGCTAGATCGGGCAGGGGGTACAATGAGCAGTTCTTC.

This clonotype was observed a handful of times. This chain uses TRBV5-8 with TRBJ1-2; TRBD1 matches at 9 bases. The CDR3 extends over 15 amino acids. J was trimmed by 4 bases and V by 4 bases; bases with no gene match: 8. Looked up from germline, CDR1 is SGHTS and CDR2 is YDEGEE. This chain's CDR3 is CASSQEQGAFYGYTF. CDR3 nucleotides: TGTGCCAGCAGCCAAGAACAGGGGGCTTTCTATGGCTACACCTTC.

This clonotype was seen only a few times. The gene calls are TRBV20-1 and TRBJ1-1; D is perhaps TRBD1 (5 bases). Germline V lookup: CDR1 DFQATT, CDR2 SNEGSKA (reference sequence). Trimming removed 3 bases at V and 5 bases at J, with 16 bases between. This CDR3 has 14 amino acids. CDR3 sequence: CSASSFREGTEAFF. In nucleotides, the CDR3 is TGCAGTGCTAGTTCATTCCGGGAGGGGACTGAAGCTTTCTTT.

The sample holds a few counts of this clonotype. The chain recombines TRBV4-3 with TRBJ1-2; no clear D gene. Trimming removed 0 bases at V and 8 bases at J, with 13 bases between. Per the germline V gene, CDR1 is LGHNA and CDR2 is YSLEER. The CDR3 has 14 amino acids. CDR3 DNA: TGCGCCAGCAGCCAAGATTTGGATACGGGGGGCTACACCTTC. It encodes CASSQDLDTGGYTF.

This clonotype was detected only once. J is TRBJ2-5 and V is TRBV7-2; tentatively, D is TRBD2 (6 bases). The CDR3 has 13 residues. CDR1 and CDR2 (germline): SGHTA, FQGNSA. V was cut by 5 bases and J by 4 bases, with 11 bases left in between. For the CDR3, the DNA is TGTGCCAGCAGCGATTCTAGCGCAGAGACCCAGTACTTC. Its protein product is CASSDSSAETQYF.

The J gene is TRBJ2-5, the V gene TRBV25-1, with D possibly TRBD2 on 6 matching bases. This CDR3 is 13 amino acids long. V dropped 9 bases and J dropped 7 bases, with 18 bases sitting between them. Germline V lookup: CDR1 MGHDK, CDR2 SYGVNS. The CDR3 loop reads CASQERATGTQYF. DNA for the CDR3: TGTGCCAGTCAAGAGCGGGCCACAGGGACCCAGTACTTC.

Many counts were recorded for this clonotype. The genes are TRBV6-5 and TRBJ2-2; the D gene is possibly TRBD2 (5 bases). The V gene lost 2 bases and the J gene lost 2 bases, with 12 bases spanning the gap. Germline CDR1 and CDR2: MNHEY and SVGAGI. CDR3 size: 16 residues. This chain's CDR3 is CASSYRARGNTGELFF. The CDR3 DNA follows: TGTGCCAGCAGTTACAGGGCCCGGGGAAACACCGGGGAGCTGTTTTTT.

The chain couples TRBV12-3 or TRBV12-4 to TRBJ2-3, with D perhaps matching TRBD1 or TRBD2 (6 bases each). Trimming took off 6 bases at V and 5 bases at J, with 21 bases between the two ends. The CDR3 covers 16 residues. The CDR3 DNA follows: TGTGCCAGCAGCCCAACGGGGGCGCAGAAAGTAGATACGCAGTATTTT. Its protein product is CASSPTGAQKVDTQYF.

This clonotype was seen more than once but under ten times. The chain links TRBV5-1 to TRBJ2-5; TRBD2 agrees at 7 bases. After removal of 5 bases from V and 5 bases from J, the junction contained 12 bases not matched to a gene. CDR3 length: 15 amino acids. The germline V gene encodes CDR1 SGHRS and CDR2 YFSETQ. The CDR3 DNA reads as TGCGCCAGCAGTCAGACTAGCCCGCAGTTGGAGACCCAGTACTTC. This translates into CASSQTSPQLETQYF.

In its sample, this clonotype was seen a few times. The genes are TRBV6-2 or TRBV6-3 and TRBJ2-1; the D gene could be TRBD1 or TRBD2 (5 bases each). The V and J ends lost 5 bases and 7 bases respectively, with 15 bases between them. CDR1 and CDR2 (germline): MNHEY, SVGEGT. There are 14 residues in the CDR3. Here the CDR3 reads CASSPGTLGNEQFF. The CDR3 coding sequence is TGTGCCAGCAGTCCGGGGACCCTTGGTAATGAGCAGTTCTTC.

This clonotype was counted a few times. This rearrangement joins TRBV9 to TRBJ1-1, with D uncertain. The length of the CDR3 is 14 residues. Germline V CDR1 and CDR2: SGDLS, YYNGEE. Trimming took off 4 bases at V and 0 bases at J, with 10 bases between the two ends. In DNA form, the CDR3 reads TGTGCCAGCAGCTTTAGTTGGGTGAACACTGAAGCTTTCTTT. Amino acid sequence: CASSFSWVNTEAFF.

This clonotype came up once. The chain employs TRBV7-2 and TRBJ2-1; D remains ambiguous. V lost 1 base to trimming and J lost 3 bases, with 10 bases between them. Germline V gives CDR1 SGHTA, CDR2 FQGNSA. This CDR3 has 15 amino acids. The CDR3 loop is CASSLGPPDYNEQFF. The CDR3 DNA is TGTGCCAGCAGCTTAGGTCCCCCCGACTACAATGAGCAGTTCTTC.